The clone carrying this T cell receptor beta chain has only a few counts. This sample was included in a study of blood T cells in healthy people across ages. In the study overall: About one barcoded beta molecule per two T cells was captured by template switching.

The CDR3 contains 17 residues. V trimming: 1 base; J trimming: 4 bases; junction bases outside the gene matches: 13. Then a second PCR, running about 6 to 12 cycles, was carried out with a sample-barcoded 5' primer and a J-beta primer mix. In TCRdb, the 5' RACE reads were re-called with MiXCR into one record per CDR3 protein. This table holds about 930,000 distinct CDR3 sequences, about 29% found once. This same sample was also part of a study on T cells of mothers and their children.

The sequencing input was blood. The sequence was collected from a woman in her thirties or forties in good health. The chain links TRBV12-3 or TRBV12-4 to TRBJ2-7; 7 bases map to TRBD2. The CDR3 region has the DNA TGTGCCAGCAGTTTAGAATTGGTATGGGGGGGTAAGTACGAGCAGTACTTC. It yields the protein CASSLELVWGGKYEQYF.